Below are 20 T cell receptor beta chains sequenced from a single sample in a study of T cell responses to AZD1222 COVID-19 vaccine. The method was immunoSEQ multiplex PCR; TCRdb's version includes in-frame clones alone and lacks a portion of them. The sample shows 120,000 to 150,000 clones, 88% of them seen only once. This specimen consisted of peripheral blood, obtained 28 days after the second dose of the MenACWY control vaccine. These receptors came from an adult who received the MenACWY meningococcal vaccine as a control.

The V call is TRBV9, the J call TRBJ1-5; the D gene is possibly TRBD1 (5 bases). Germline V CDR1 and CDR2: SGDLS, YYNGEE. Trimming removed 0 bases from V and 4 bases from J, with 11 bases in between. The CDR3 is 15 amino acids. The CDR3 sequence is CASSVGSGGNQPQHF. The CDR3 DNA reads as TGTGCCAGCAGCGTAGGCTCGGGGGGAAATCAGCCCCAGCATTTT.

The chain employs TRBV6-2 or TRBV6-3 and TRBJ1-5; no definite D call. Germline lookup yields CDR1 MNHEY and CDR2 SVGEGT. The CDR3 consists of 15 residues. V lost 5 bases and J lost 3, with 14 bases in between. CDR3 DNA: TGTGCCAGCAGTCCCCCGAGCGGGCTCAATCAGCCCCAGCATTTT. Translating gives CASSPPSGLNQPQHF.

This CDR3 reads CASSPLVRGAPANVLTF. The CDR3, as DNA: TGTGCCAGCTCACCACTGGTGCGTGGGGCTCCGGCCAACGTCCTGACTTTC. This chain connects TRBV18 to TRBJ2-6, with D perhaps matching TRBD1 (5 bases). Per the germline V gene, CDR1 is KGHSH and CDR2 is LQKENI. This CDR3 contains 17 residues. Trimming pared 1 base from V and 6 bases from J, leaving 16 bases between.

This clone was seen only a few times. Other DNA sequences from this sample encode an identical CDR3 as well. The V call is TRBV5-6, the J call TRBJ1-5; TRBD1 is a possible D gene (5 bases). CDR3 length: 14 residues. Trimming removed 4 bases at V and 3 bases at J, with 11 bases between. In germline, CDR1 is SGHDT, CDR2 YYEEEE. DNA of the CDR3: TGTGCCAGCAGCCTCGGGGGGAACAATCAGCCCCAGCATTTT. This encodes CASSLGGNNQPQHF.

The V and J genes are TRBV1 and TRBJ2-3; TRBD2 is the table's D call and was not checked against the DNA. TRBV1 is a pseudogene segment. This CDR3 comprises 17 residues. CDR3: CTSSQRGLAGGTDTQYF. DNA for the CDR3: TGCACCAGCAGCCAAAGGGGCCTAGCGGGTGGCACAGATACGCAGTATTTT.

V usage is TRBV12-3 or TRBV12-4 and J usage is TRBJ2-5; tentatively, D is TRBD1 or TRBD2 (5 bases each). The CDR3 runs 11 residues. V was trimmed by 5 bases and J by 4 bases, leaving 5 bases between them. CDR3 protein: CASSGTETQYF. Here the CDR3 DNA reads TGTGCCAGCAGTGGGACAGAGACCCAGTACTTC.

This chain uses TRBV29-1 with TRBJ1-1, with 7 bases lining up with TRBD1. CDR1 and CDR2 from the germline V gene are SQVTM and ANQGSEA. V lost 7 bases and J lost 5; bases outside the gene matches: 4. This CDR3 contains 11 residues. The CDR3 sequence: CSAFRGTEAFF. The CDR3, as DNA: TGCAGCGCCTTCAGGGGGACTGAAGCTTTCTTT.

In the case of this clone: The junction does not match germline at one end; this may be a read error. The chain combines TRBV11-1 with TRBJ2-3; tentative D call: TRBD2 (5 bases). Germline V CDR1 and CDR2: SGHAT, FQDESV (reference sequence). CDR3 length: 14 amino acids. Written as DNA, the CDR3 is TGTGCCAGCAGCGGACTGGGTGGCACAAATACGCAGTATTTT. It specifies CASSGLGGTNTQYF. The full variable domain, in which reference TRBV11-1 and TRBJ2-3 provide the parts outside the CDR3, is EAEVAQSPRYKITEKSQAVAFWCDPISGHATLYWYRQILGQGPELLVQFQDESVVDDSQLPKDRFSAERLKGVDSTLKIQPAELGDSAMYLCASSGLGGTNTQYFGPGTRLTVL.

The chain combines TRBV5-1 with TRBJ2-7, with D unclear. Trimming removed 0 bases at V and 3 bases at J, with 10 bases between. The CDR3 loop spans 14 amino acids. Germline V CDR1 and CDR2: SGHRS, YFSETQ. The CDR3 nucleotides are TGCGCCAGCAGCTTGGACCCTGAACTCTACGAGCAGTACTTC. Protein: CASSLDPELYEQYF.

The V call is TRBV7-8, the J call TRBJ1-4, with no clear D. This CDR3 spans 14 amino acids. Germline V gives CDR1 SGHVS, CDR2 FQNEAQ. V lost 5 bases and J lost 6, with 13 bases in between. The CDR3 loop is CASSPQRGDEKLFF. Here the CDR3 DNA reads TGTGCCAGCAGCCCGCAACGGGGAGATGAAAAACTGTTTTTT.

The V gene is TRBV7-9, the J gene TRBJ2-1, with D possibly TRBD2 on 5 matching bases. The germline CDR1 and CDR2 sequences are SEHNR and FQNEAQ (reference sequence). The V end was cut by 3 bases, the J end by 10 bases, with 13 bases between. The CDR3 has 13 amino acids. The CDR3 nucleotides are TGTGCCAGCAGCTTCCAAACTTGGGAGGAGCAGTTCTTC. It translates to CASSFQTWEEQFF. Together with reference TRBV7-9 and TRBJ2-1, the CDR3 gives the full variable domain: DTGVSQNPRHKITKRGQNVTFRCDPISEHNRLYWYRQTLGQGPEFLTYFQNEAQLEKSRLLSDRFSAERPKGSFSTLEIQRTEQGDSAMYLCASSFQTWEEQFFGPGTRLTVL.

CDR3 sequence: CASSQGQGIDEQYF. CDR3 DNA: TGCGCCAGCAGCCAAGGTCAGGGTATCGACGAGCAGTACTTC. This chain uses TRBV4-1 with TRBJ2-7; a possible D gene is TRBD1 (5 bases). The CDR3 extends over 14 amino acids. Germline V gene data show CDR1 as MGHRA and CDR2 as YSYEKL. The ends were cut back, 1 base at V and 5 bases at J, with 12 bases in the middle.

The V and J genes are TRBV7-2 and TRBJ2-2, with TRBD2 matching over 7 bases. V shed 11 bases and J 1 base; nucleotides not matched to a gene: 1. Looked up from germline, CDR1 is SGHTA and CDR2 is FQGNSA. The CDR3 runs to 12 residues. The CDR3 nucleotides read TGTGCCCGCGGGGGGAACACCGGGGAGCTGTTTTTT. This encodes CARGGNTGELFF.

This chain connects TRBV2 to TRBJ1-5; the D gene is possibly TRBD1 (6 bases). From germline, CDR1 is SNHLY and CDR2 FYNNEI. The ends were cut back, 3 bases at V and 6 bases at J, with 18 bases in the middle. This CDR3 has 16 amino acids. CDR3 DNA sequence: TGTGCCAGCAGTGACGGCGTCGGGGGCCGGGGTCAGCCCCAGCATTTT. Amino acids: CASSDGVGGRGQPQHF.

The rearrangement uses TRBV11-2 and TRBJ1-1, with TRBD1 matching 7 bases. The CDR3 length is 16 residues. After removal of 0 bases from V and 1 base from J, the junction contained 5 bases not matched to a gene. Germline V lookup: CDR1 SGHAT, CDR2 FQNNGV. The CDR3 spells CASSLEGRGKNTEAFF. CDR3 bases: TGTGCCAGCAGCTTAGAAGGCAGGGGGAAGAACACTGAAGCTTTCTTT.

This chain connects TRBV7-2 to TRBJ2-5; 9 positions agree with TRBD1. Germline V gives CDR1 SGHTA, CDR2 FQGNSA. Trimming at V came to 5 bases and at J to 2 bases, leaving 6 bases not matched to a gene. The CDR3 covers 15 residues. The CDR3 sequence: CASSLQGTGQETQYF. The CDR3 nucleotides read TGTGCCAGCAGCCTCCAAGGGACAGGGCAAGAGACCCAGTACTTC.

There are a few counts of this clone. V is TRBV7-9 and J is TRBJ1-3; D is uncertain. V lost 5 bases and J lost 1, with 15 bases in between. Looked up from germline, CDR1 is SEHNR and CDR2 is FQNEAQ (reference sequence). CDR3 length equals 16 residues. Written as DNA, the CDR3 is TGTGCCAGCAGCGGGATGACATGGTCTTCTGGAAACACCATATATTTT. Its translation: CASSGMTWSSGNTIYF. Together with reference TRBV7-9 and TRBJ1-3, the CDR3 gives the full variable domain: DTGVSQNPRHKITKRGQNVTFRCDPISEHNRLYWYRQTLGQGPEFLTYFQNEAQLEKSRLLSDRFSAERPKGSFSTLEIQRTEQGDSAMYLCASSGMTWSSGNTIYFGEGSWLTVV.

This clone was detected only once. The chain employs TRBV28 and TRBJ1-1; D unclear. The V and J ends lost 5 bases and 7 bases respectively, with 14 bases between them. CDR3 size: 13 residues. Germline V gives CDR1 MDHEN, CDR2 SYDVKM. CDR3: CASSGTGPGEAFF. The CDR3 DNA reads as TGTGCCAGCAGTGGAACCGGGCCCGGTGAAGCTTTCTTT.

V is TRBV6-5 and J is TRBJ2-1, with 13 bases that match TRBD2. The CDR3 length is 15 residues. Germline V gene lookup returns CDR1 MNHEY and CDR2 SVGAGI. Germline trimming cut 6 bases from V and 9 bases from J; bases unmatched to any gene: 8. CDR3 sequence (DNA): TGTGCCAGCAGGAAACTAGCGGGAGGGCCCGTTGAGCAGTTCTTC. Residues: CASRKLAGGPVEQFF.

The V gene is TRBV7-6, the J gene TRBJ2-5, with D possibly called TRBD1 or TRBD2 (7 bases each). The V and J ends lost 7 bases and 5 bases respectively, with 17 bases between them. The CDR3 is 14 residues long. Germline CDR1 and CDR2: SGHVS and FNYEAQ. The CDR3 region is CASTLGGGGETQYF. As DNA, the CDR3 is TGTGCCAGCACCTTGGGAGGGGGCGGGGAGACCCAGTACTTC. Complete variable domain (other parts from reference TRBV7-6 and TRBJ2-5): GAGVSQSPRYKVTKRGQDVALRCDPISGHVSLYWYRQALGQGPEFLTYFNYEAQQDKSGLPNDRFSAERPEGSISTLTIQRTEQRDSAMYRCASTLGGGGETQYFGPGTRLLVL.